This T cell receptor beta chain comes out of a study of T-cell reconstitution after alpha-beta-depleted transplantation in children. Germline CDR1 and CDR2: SGHTA and FQGTGA. This CDR3 region has 17 residues. The V segment lost 5 bases and the J segment 1 base; nucleotides outside the gene matches: 8. Preparation of the TCRbeta library was carried out with unique molecular identifiers. TCRdb independently ran MiXCR on the PCR reads; one entry per CDR3 protein. The sample yields a few hundred thousand distinct CDR3 sequences, over 9% seen once. The TCR sequence derives from a boy younger than two with acute myeloid leukemia, due to receive a stem cell transplant. The chain employs TRBV7-3 and TRBJ2-2, with 9 bases fitting TRBD1. The sample consisted of PBMCs, taken before TCRalphabeta/CD19-depleted stem cell transplant. The CDR3 bases are TGTGCCAGCAGCCCAGAACAGGGGGCGTTGAACACCGGGGAGCTGTTTTTT. Encoded protein: CASSPEQGALNTGELFF.